The rows below give T cell receptor beta chains drawn from one sample of a study of blood T cell repertoires in COVID-19. Produced via immunoSEQ multiplex PCR; TCRdb's table is partial and in-frame only. The sample holds about 170,000 clones, around four fifths seen once. Sequenced sample: peripheral blood. These receptor sequences come from a woman over 75 with COVID-19, enrolled during active disease. Both conserved end residues are part of each CDR3. D genes are given only for firm matches. Only some rows state a clone size, as once, few, many or a class for expanded clones.

D gene,V gene,J gene,clone size,CDR3 protein,CDR3 DNA
-,TRBV2,TRBJ1-1,-,CASSGYEEAFF,TGTGCCAGCAGTGGGTACGAGGAAGCTTTCTTT
-,TRBV6-6,TRBJ1-2,-,CASSYDTDYGYTF,TGTGCCAGCAGTTATGACACCGACTATGGCTACACCTTC
-,TRBV21-1,TRBJ1-2,-,CRANYGYTF,TGTCGGGCTAACTATGGCTACACCTTC
TRBD1,TRBV18,TRBJ2-6,-,CASSLYLGEGATEDSGANVLTF,TGTGCCAGCTCACTTTACCTCGGCGAGGGGGCTACAGAGGACTCTGGGGCCAACGTCCTGACTTTC
-,TRBV10-3,TRBJ2-7,-,CAIGRSGAYDEQYF,TGTGCCATCGGTAGGTCAGGGGCCTATGACGAGCAGTACTTC
-,TRBV6-5,TRBJ1-4,-,CASSLGEKLFF,TGTGCCAGCAGTCTCGGTGAAAAACTGTTTTTT
-,TRBV2,TRBJ2-7,-,CASSEARGLGEQYF,TGTGCCAGCAGTGAAGCAAGGGGGTTGGGCGAGCAGTACTTC
TRBD1,TRBV5-5,TRBJ2-1,-,CASSSANRGNEQFF,TGTGCCAGCAGCTCCGCTAACAGGGGAAATGAGCAGTTCTTC
-,TRBV3-1/TRBV3-2,TRBJ1-6,-,CASSPAGPPLHF,TGTGCCAGCTCACCTGCGGGCCCACCCCTCCACTTT
-,TRBV5-1,TRBJ1-2,few,CASFAGQSNYGYTF,TGCGCCAGCTTCGCCGGACAGTCAAACTATGGCTACACCTTC
-,TRBV27,TRBJ1-5,-,CASRPEGGDLRGQPQHF,TGTGCCAGCAGGCCCGAGGGAGGGGACCTTCGTGGACAGCCCCAGCATTTT
TRBD2,TRBV15,TRBJ2-3,-,CATSRDPAARLAGTDTQYF,TGTGCCACCAGCAGAGATCCCGCGGCCCGACTAGCGGGCACAGATACGCAGTATTTT
-,TRBV2,TRBJ2-3,few,CASSSLGLDTQYF,TGTGCCAGCAGCTCCCTCGGGTTGGATACGCAGTATTTT
-,TRBV7-9,TRBJ1-1,-,CASSLSRTRGNTEAFF,TGTGCCAGCAGCTTATCGCGAACCAGGGGGAACACTGAAGCTTTCTTT
-,TRBV27,TRBJ1-2,-,CASRTGYGYTF,TGTGCCAGCAGGACAGGCTATGGCTACACCTTC
-,TRBV7-9,TRBJ2-7,-,CASSTESLPPYEQYF,TGTGCCAGCAGCACCGAATCCCTACCCCCCTACGAGCAGTACTTC
TRBD1,TRBV28,TRBJ1-2,-,CASSQRTGAYGYTF,TGTGCCAGCAGTCAACGGACAGGGGCCTATGGCTACACCTTC
-,TRBV4-1,TRBJ1-2,-,CASSQVETSIYGYTF,TGCGCCAGCAGCCAAGTGGAGACCTCCATCTATGGCTACACCTTC
-,TRBV11-1,TRBJ1-2,-,CASSFGRGYGYTF,TGTGCCAGCAGCTTCGGCAGGGGCTATGGCTACACCTTC
-,TRBV6-5,TRBJ2-5,-,CASSYRGGGLQETQYF,TGTGCCAGCAGCTACCGAGGGGGGGGTCTCCAAGAGACCCAGTACTTC
-,TRBV6-5,TRBJ2-1,-,CASSYSGGPTEQFF,TGTGCCAGCAGTTACTCGGGTGGGCCAACCGAGCAGTTCTTC
TRBD2,TRBV10-3,TRBJ2-7,once,CAISESSGNSYEQYF,TGTGCCATCAGTGAGTCTAGCGGGAATTCCTACGAGCAGTACTTC
-,TRBV18,TRBJ2-5,-,CASSPLAGPQETQYF,TGTGCCAGCTCACCACTGGCGGGACCCCAAGAGACCCAGTACTTC
-,TRBV3-1/TRBV3-2,TRBJ2-3,-,CASSQDAGDTQYF,TGTGCCAGCAGCCAAGACGCAGGAGATACGCAGTATTTT
TRBD1,TRBV5-1,TRBJ1-5,-,CASSLTGGDQPQHF,TGCGCCAGCAGCTTGACAGGGGGCGATCAGCCCCAGCATTTT
-,TRBV14,TRBJ1-1,-,CASSRFGPTEAFF,TGTGCCAGCAGCCGCTTTGGGCCCACTGAAGCTTTCTTT
-,TRBV7-9,TRBJ1-1,-,CASSFRNTEAFF,TGTGCCAGCAGCTTCAGGAACACTGAAGCTTTCTTT
TRBD1,TRBV19,TRBJ1-2,-,CASGLNSGGSYGYTF,TGTGCCAGTGGCCTAAATTCAGGGGGCTCCTATGGCTACACCTTC
TRBD1,TRBV27,TRBJ2-6,few,CASMRTGTGTSGANVLTF,TGTGCCAGCATGAGAACCGGGACAGGTACCTCTGGGGCCAACGTCCTGACTTTC
-,TRBV6-5,TRBJ2-2,-,CASSYVRGPTGELFF,TGTGCCAGCAGTTACGTAAGGGGCCCCACCGGGGAGCTGTTTTTT
TRBD2,TRBV3-1/TRBV3-2,TRBJ2-3,once,CASSRPSSGTTDTQYF,TGTGCCAGCAGCCGCCCGAGTAGCGGGACCACAGATACGCAGTATTTT
-,TRBV5-1,TRBJ2-5,-,CASSLGSETQYF,TGCGCCAGCAGCTTGGGGAGCGAGACCCAGTACTTC
TRBD1,TRBV7-2,TRBJ2-5,-,CASSLATTGYRETQYF,TGTGCCAGCAGCTTAGCGACGACAGGGTACAGGGAGACCCAGTACTTC